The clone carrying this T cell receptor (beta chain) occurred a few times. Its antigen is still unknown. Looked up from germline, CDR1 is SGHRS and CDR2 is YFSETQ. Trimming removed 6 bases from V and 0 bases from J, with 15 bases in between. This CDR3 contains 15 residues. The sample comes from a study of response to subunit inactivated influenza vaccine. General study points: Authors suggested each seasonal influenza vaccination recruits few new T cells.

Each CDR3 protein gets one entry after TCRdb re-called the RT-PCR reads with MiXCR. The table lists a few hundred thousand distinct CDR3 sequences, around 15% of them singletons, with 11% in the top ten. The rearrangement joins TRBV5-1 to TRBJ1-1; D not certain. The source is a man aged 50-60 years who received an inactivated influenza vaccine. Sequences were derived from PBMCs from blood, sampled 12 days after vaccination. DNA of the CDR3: TGCGCCAGCAACCCCGGTGGGCGGATGAACACTGAAGCTTTCTTT. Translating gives CASNPGGRMNTEAFF.